This entry concerns a single TCR beta chain. PCR was performed a second time for about 7 to 12 cycles using a sample-barcoded 5' primer and a J-beta primer mix. TCRdb reprocessed the 5' RACE reads via MiXCR and lists one record per CDR3 protein. The sample lists 780,000 or so distinct CDR3 sequences; 40% to 65% were seen once. The entry originates in a study of blood T cells in healthy people across ages. The CDR3 contains 14 residues. V shed 4 bases and J 4 bases; nucleotides not matched to a gene: 5. Per germline, CDR1 MGHRA and CDR2 YSYEKL. This TCR derives from a man older than 75 in good health. Sequencing was performed on blood. The V call is TRBV4-1, the J call TRBJ2-7; 9 nucleotides line up with TRBD2. In DNA, the CDR3 is TGCGCCAGCAGCCGCCTAGCGGGGAGTTACGAGCAGTACTTC. Translated: CASSRLAGSYEQYF.